The rows below give T cell receptor beta chains drawn from one sample of a study of shared clonotypes between healthy human individuals. Profiling relied on immunoSEQ multiplex PCR, and the TCRdb table lists in-frame clones only, not all of them. The table includes 300,000 or so clones, less than 85% detected once. The sequenced material came from memory CD4+ T cells sorted from blood. These receptors came from a man younger than 45 in good health. Both conserved end residues are part of each CDR3. The D gene is left open where the match is weak. Size tells how often a clone was seen (once, few, many) or the class of an expanded clone, and some rows leave it out.

TRBJ1-1	TRBD1	TRBV29-1	few	CSVGQDMNTEAFF	TGCAGCGTGGGACAGGACATGAACACTGAAGCTTTCTTT
TRBJ2-3	.	TRBV27	.	CASSLLASADTQYF	TGTGCCAGCAGTTTATTGGCGAGCGCTGATACGCAGTATTTT
TRBJ2-6	.	TRBV9	.	CASSPVSGANVLTF	TGTGCCAGCAGTCCTGTCTCTGGGGCCAACGTCCTGACTTTC
TRBJ1-4	.	TRBV4-1	many	CASRQLAGEEKLFF	TGCGCCAGCAGACAACTGGCGGGTGAGGAAAAACTGTTTTTT
TRBJ1-2	.	TRBV19	.	CASSRTVSYGYTF	TGTGCCAGTAGTCGGACGGTTAGCTATGGCTACACCTTC
TRBJ2-7	.	TRBV4-1	few	CASSQFLGVVSSYEQYF	TGCGCCAGCAGCCAATTCTTAGGAGTCGTGAGCTCCTACGAGCAGTACTTC
TRBJ1-5	.	TRBV15	.	CATSRDLDRNNQPQHF	TGTGCCACCAGCAGAGATCTCGACAGGAACAATCAGCCCCAGCATTTT
TRBJ2-7	TRBD1	TRBV5-4	.	CASSLADRGSYEQYF	TGTGCCAGCAGCTTAGCCGACAGGGGCTCCTACGAGCAGTACTTC
TRBJ2-7	.	TRBV5-1	many	CASRLDIYEQYF	TGCGCCAGTCGACTAGATATCTACGAGCAGTACTTC
TRBJ2-1	.	TRBV18	few	CASSPGRTQYNEQFF	TGTGCCAGCTCACCGGGACGGACCCAATACAATGAGCAGTTCTTC
TRBJ2-3	.	TRBV7-8	many	CASSLRPDTQYF	TGTGCCAGCAGCTTAAGGCCAGATACGCAGTATTTT
TRBJ1-5	TRBD1	TRBV2	few	CASSGDRLQPQHF	TGTGCCAGCAGTGGGGACAGGCTTCAGCCCCAGCATTTT
TRBJ2-4	.	TRBV18	.	CASSPPGRVRAKNIQYF	TGTGCCAGCTCACCACCGGGCAGGGTACGGGCCAAAAACATTCAGTACTTC
TRBJ2-7	.	TRBV7-2	.	CASSLESGAEQYF	TGTGCCAGCAGCTTAGAATCCGGGGCCGAGCAGTACTTC
TRBJ1-1	TRBD1	TRBV4-2	.	CASSQDPGQGTSEAFF	TGTGCCAGCAGCCAAGACCCGGGACAGGGCACCTCTGAAGCTTTCTTT
TRBJ2-7	.	TRBV2	.	CASSGTDSRLEQYF	TGTGCCAGCAGTGGGACAGATTCTAGGCTAGAGCAGTACTTC
TRBJ2-7	TRBD1	TRBV19	.	CASSIKPGTGAEQYF	TGTGCCAGTAGTATAAAACCCGGGACAGGGGCCGAGCAGTACTTC
TRBJ2-1	TRBD2	TRBV10-1	.	CASSGGLAGNEQFF	TGCGCCAGCAGTGGGGGACTAGCGGGAAATGAGCAGTTCTTC
TRBJ2-7	TRBD2	TRBV4-2	.	CASSQGDSGSWYEQYF	TGTGCCAGCAGCCAAGGGGATAGCGGGAGCTGGTACGAGCAGTACTTC
TRBJ2-1	TRBD1	TRBV5-4	.	CASSSGRDRSWGEQFF	TGTGCCAGCAGCTCGGGAAGGGACAGGAGCTGGGGTGAGCAGTTCTTC
TRBJ2-3	TRBD2	TRBV5-4	.	CASKATSGTTDTQYF	TGTGCCAGCAAGGCGACTAGCGGGACCACAGATACGCAGTATTTT
TRBJ2-1	.	TRBV19	.	CASSIAGADNEQFF	TGTGCCAGTAGTATAGCGGGAGCTGACAATGAGCAGTTCTTC
TRBJ1-2	.	TRBV6-1	.	CASSPGGEQGYTF	TGTGCCAGCAGCCCCGGGGGGGAACAGGGCTACACCTTC
TRBJ2-5	.	TRBV5-1	.	CASSLTGRETQYF	TGCGCCAGCAGCTTAACAGGGAGGGAGACCCAGTACTTC
TRBJ1-1	.	TRBV5-1	.	CASSLVSGQYTEAFF	TGCGCCAGCAGCTTGGTCTCAGGACAATACACTGAAGCTTTCTTT
TRBJ1-2	.	TRBV18	.	CASSPLKGVQDGYTF	TGTGCCAGCTCACCTTTGAAGGGGGTTCAGGATGGCTACACCTTC
TRBJ2-7	.	TRBV5-1	few	CASSSPPAVYEQYF	TGCGCCAGCAGCTCCCCCCCGGCAGTCTACGAGCAGTACTTC
TRBJ1-3	.	TRBV28	.	CASSLYASGNTIYF	TGTGCCAGCAGTTTATATGCATCTGGAAACACCATATATTTT
TRBJ2-1	TRBD2	TRBV19	.	CASRRETSGMGNEQFF	TGTGCCAGTAGGCGGGAAACTAGCGGGATGGGGAATGAGCAGTTCTTC
TRBJ1-1	.	TRBV19	.	CASTSPEKKTFF	TGTGCCAGTACCAGCCCCGAAAAGAAAACTTTCTTT
TRBJ2-5	.	TRBV19	.	CASSTTGDGRARETQYF	TGTGCCAGTAGTACGACAGGGGACGGGAGGGCCCGGGAGACCCAGTACTTC
TRBJ2-7	.	TRBV6-1	few	CASSERTGTKSSYEQYF	TGTGCCAGCAGTGAGCGGACCGGGACAAAGAGCTCCTACGAGCAGTACTTC
TRBJ2-3	.	TRBV4-3	once	CASSRTSGRDTQYF	TGCGCCAGCAGCCGAACTTCTGGCAGAGATACGCAGTATTTT
TRBJ2-7	TRBD1	TRBV4-1	.	CASSQERTGIYEQYF	TGCGCCAGCAGCCAAGAGCGGACAGGGATCTACGAGCAGTACTTC
TRBJ1-1	.	TRBV5-1	few	CASSLAGGSNTEAFF	TGCGCCAGCAGCTTGGCCGGGGGAAGTAACACTGAAGCTTTCTTT
TRBJ1-4	.	TRBV5-5	.	CASSLAGSGEKLFF	TGTGCCAGCAGCTTGGCGGGGAGTGGGGAAAAACTGTTTTTT
TRBJ1-2	TRBD1	TRBV29-1	.	CSVGTGNYGYTF	TGCAGCGTCGGGACAGGGAACTATGGCTACACCTTC
TRBJ1-4	TRBD1	TRBV29-1	.	CSVESGQGGEKLFF	TGCAGCGTTGAATCGGGACAGGGCGGTGAAAAACTGTTTTTT
TRBJ2-2	.	TRBV7-9	once	CASRGSAGTGELFF	TGTGCCAGCAGGGGCAGCGCGGGCACCGGGGAGCTGTTTTTT
TRBJ2-7	TRBD1	TRBV2	.	CASSKYRGSYEQYF	TGTGCCAGCAGCAAATACAGGGGCTCCTACGAGCAGTACTTC
TRBJ2-3	.	TRBV29-1	.	CSRKQVSTDTQYF	TGCAGCCGGAAACAGGTTAGCACAGATACGCAGTATTTT
TRBJ2-1	.	TRBV2	many	CASSVSSDLLGQFF	TGTGCCAGCAGTGTGAGTAGCGATTTATTGGGGCAGTTCTTC
TRBJ1-1	.	TRBV11-2	.	CASSFGNTEAFF	TGTGCCAGCAGCTTCGGGAACACTGAAGCTTTCTTT
TRBJ2-1	.	TRBV11-3	.	CASSPNQAYNEQFF	TGTGCCAGCAGCCCTAATCAGGCCTACAATGAGCAGTTCTTC
TRBJ2-6	.	TRBV7-9	once	CASSLRAVAGANVLTF	TGTGCCAGCAGCTTAAGGGCAGTAGCTGGGGCCAACGTCCTGACTTTC
TRBJ2-2	.	TRBV18	many	CASSPNTATGELFF	TGTGCCAGCTCACCTAATACAGCCACCGGGGAGCTGTTTTTT
TRBJ1-1	TRBD1	TRBV5-4	many	CASSIEQGGTEAFF	TGTGCCAGCAGCATCGAACAGGGGGGCACTGAAGCTTTCTTT
TRBJ2-1	TRBD2	TRBV11-2	.	CASSLRALAGGSYNEQFF	TGTGCCAGCAGCCTCAGGGCCCTAGCGGGCGGCTCCTACAATGAGCAGTTCTTC
TRBJ1-1	.	TRBV6-5	.	CASSEQGSEAFF	TGTGCCAGCAGTGAACAGGGTTCTGAAGCTTTCTTT
TRBJ2-7	TRBD2	TRBV9	.	CASSFGTSGSYEQYF	TGTGCCAGCAGTTTCGGGACTAGCGGATCCTACGAGCAGTACTTC
TRBJ2-1	.	TRBV27	.	CASSLVLGGNEQFF	TGTGCCAGCAGTTTAGTCCTTGGGGGCAATGAGCAGTTCTTC
TRBJ1-4	.	TRBV19	.	CASRTDRSTNEKLFF	TGTGCCAGTAGAACCGACAGGTCGACTAATGAAAAACTGTTTTTT
TRBJ2-7	.	TRBV6-1	.	CAGGPVGYEQYF	TGTGCCGGCGGGCCCGTGGGCTACGAGCAGTACTTC
TRBJ2-7	.	TRBV30	few	CAWMGGSYEQYF	TGTGCCTGGATGGGCGGATCCTACGAGCAGTACTTC
TRBJ2-7	TRBD2	TRBV5-4	once	CASSRTSGNSYEQYF	TGTGCCAGCAGCCGAACGAGCGGGAACTCCTACGAGCAGTACTTC